The 2 T cell receptor beta chains below come from one sample, sequenced in a study of a mutant IDH1 vaccine in newly diagnosed glioma. Assay: immunoSEQ multiplex PCR; the TCRdb copy retains only in-frame clones and omits some. This sample has 70,000 to 90,000 clones; 91% occur once, and the top ten carry 0.5% to 0.7%. Time point described: week 5, during vaccination. Topical imiquimod accompanied each vaccine dose, which consisted of 300 ug of mutant IDH1 20-mer peptide. Their specific antigens are unknown. Material: PBMCs, obtained from a glioma patient whose treatment included an IDH1 peptide vaccine. These receptors were taken from a woman aged 45-65 years with glioma.

The chain joins TRBV28 to TRBJ1-1, with 10 bases lining up with TRBD1. V lost 10 bases to trimming and J lost 2 bases; unmatched junction nucleotides: 10. The germline gives CDR1 MDHEN, CDR2 SYDVKM. This CDR3 is 15 amino acids long. CDR3 region: CATRLGTGVNTEAFF. The CDR3 DNA reads as TGTGCCACCCGACTCGGGACAGGGGTCAACACTGAAGCTTTCTTT.

This chain joins TRBV4-1 and TRBJ2-3, with D tentatively TRBD2 (6 bases). This CDR3 is 14 amino acids long. V was shortened by 1 base and J by 6 bases, with 11 bases between the two germline ends. The germline V gene has CDR1 MGHRA and CDR2 YSYEKL. CDR3 region: CASSQVGSGDTQYF. CDR3 nucleotide sequence: TGCGCCAGCAGCCAAGTAGGCAGCGGGGATACGCAGTATTTT.